The subject of this entry is one TCR beta chain. Its target is not known. This CDR3 is 15 amino acids long. Deletions cut 0 bases from V and 4 bases from J, with 13 bases between. Germline V gene sequence: CDR1 SGDLS, CDR2 YYNGEE. Peripheral blood came from all dose cohorts at three timepoints. The sample is drawn from a study of OX40 agonist ivuxolimab in advanced cancers. About the study: Patients were infused with ivuxolimab every 2 weeks at 0.01 to 10 mg/kg.

Sequencing used immunoSEQ multiplex PCR; TCRdb keeps in-frame clones, though not all of them. The sample consists of roughly 110,000 clones, 90% of them appearing once. General study points: In a subset of nonresponders, normalized T-cell clonal expansion was also low.

J is TRBJ1-1 and V is TRBV9; no clear D gene. The sequencing here drew on CD4+ or CD8+ T cells sorted from blood, taken in a trial of the OX40 agonist ivuxolimab. The receptor was derived from an adult with an advanced solid tumor such as melanoma, head and neck, liver or kidney cancer. In DNA, the CDR3 is TGTGCCAGCAGCGTAGGGGCAGTTCGCGGCACTGAAGCTTTCTTT. This sequence encodes CASSVGAVRGTEAFF.